This TCR beta chain is from a study of OX40 agonist ivuxolimab in advanced cancers. Study as a whole: Ivuxolimab is an agonistic anti-OX40 (CD134) antibody, and patients were treated with it. Mean age roughly 65 years, range about 23 to 85; nearly 85% male.

With regard to this clone: Its antigen is unknown.

This CDR3 is 14 amino acids long. Trimming at V came to 3 bases and at J to 9 bases, leaving 6 bases not matched to a gene. Germline V gene data show CDR1 as KGHSH and CDR2 as LQKENI. The repertoire was sequenced with immunoSEQ multiplex PCR; TCRdb's copy has only in-frame clones and lacks some. The profile shows roughly 95,000 clones, approximately 90% of them singletons. Findings and caveats of the study: Clonal expansion in partial responders at 0.1-3.0 mg/kg ranked among the lowest. The antigen specificity of the peripheral T cells (those that were expanded) was not determined.

This sample comprised CD4+ or CD8+ T cells sorted from blood, obtained in a trial of the OX40 agonist ivuxolimab. The sequence was obtained from an adult with an advanced solid tumor such as melanoma, head and neck, liver or kidney cancer. J is TRBJ2-1 and V is TRBV18; 9 bases match TRBD1. In DNA form, the CDR3 reads TGTGCCAGCTCACCCGGACAGGGGATAAGTGAGCAGTTCTTC. Translating gives CASSPGQGISEQFF.